These T cell receptor beta chains were read from a single sample in a study of blood T cells in healthy people across ages. TCRdb re-derived calls from the 5' RACE reads in MiXCR, one entry per CDR3 protein. The profile shows 750,000 or so distinct CDR3 sequences, roughly 25% of them singletons. These data are also associated with another study on T cells of mothers and their children.

The sequencing sample was made of blood. Source of these receptors: a boy between 10 and 17 years old in good health. The CDR3 runs from the conserved cysteine through the conserved F or W. A D gene is named only where the DNA matches it firmly. Size values are once, few and many counts, or a class for expanded clones, and some rows have none.

j_gene: TRBJ2-2
v_gene: TRBV3-1
abundance: few
d_gene: NA
CDR3nt: TGTGCCAGCAGCCAAAGGGGACCTGTAAACACCGGGGAGCTGTTTTTT
CDR3aa: CASSQRGPVNTGELFF

j_gene: TRBJ1-1
v_gene: TRBV19
abundance: NA
d_gene: NA
CDR3nt: TGTGCCAGTATCGCCGGAGGGTCTGAAGCTTTCTTT
CDR3aa: CASIAGGSEAFF

j_gene: TRBJ2-7
v_gene: TRBV7-2
abundance: NA
d_gene: TRBD2
CDR3nt: TGTGCCAGCAGCACCCGACTAGCGGGAGGGTCCGAGCAGTACTTC
CDR3aa: CASSTRLAGGSEQYF

j_gene: TRBJ2-7
v_gene: TRBV5-7
abundance: NA
d_gene: NA
CDR3nt: TGTGCCAGCAGCGATCAGGGGTCCTCCTACGAGCAGTACTTC
CDR3aa: CASSDQGSSYEQYF

j_gene: TRBJ2-2
v_gene: TRBV20-1
abundance: few
d_gene: TRBD2
CDR3nt: TGCAGTGCTAGAAGGACTAGCGGACCGAACACCGGGGAGCTGTTTTTT
CDR3aa: CSARRTSGPNTGELFF

j_gene: TRBJ1-4
v_gene: TRBV20-1
abundance: NA
d_gene: NA
CDR3nt: TGCAGTGCTAGGCCGCTCCTGGGAGCTAATGAAAAACTGTTTTTT
CDR3aa: CSARPLLGANEKLFF

j_gene: TRBJ2-3
v_gene: TRBV29-1
abundance: few
d_gene: TRBD2
CDR3nt: TGCAGCGGTTGGAGCGGGGGGGCAATAGATACGCAGTATTTT
CDR3aa: CSGWSGGAIDTQYF

j_gene: TRBJ1-5
v_gene: TRBV12-3/TRBV12-4
abundance: few
d_gene: NA
CDR3nt: TGTGCCAGCAGTCAGATGGGTCAGCCCCAGCATTTT
CDR3aa: CASSQMGQPQHF

j_gene: TRBJ2-1
v_gene: TRBV4-2
abundance: NA
d_gene: NA
CDR3nt: TGTGCCAGCAGCCAAGAAGGACAGCACCCTTACAATGAGCAGTTCTTC
CDR3aa: CASSQEGQHPYNEQFF

j_gene: TRBJ2-7
v_gene: TRBV7-8
abundance: NA
d_gene: TRBD2
CDR3nt: TGTGCCAGCAGCTATTCGTGGGACTACTCCTACGAGCAGTACTTC
CDR3aa: CASSYSWDYSYEQYF

j_gene: TRBJ2-3
v_gene: TRBV27
abundance: NA
d_gene: TRBD2
CDR3nt: TGTGCCAGCAGTTTTACTAGCGCAGATACGCAGTATTTT
CDR3aa: CASSFTSADTQYF

j_gene: TRBJ1-2
v_gene: TRBV2
abundance: few
d_gene: NA
CDR3nt: TGTGCCAGCAGGACGGATTATGGCTACACCTTC
CDR3aa: CASRTDYGYTF

j_gene: TRBJ2-7
v_gene: TRBV4-2
abundance: NA
d_gene: NA
CDR3nt: TGTGCCAGCAGCCAAGAACTAGGACCTTCCTACGAGCAGTACTTC
CDR3aa: CASSQELGPSYEQYF

j_gene: TRBJ2-2
v_gene: TRBV12-5
abundance: few
d_gene: NA
CDR3nt: TGTGCTAGTGGTTTGGCCCGTTCTAGGAACACCGGGGAGCTGTTTTTT
CDR3aa: CASGLARSRNTGELFF

j_gene: TRBJ1-5
v_gene: TRBV6-6
abundance: few
d_gene: TRBD1
CDR3nt: TGTGCCAGCAGAACCGGGACAGGAGGAAATCAGCCCCAGCATTTT
CDR3aa: CASRTGTGGNQPQHF

j_gene: TRBJ2-3
v_gene: TRBV15
abundance: few
d_gene: TRBD1
CDR3nt: TGTGCCACCAGCAGAAGGGACAGGGACCTGCCAGATACGCAGTATTTT
CDR3aa: CATSRRDRDLPDTQYF

j_gene: TRBJ2-5
v_gene: TRBV7-9
abundance: few
d_gene: TRBD2
CDR3nt: TGTGCCAGCAGCTTCGCGGCGGGAGTAGGAGAGACCCAGTACTTC
CDR3aa: CASSFAAGVGETQYF

j_gene: TRBJ2-7
v_gene: TRBV25-1
abundance: NA
d_gene: TRBD2
CDR3nt: TGTGCCAGCAGTGAACCTTCCACTAGCGGGACCCTTGAGCAGTACTTC
CDR3aa: CASSEPSTSGTLEQYF

j_gene: TRBJ2-4
v_gene: TRBV20-1
abundance: few
d_gene: TRBD1
CDR3nt: TGCAGTGCCACCCTGAGACGGGGACAGTCAATAGCCAAAAACATTCAGTACTTC
CDR3aa: CSATLRRGQSIAKNIQYF

j_gene: TRBJ1-1
v_gene: TRBV6-2/TRBV6-3
abundance: NA
d_gene: NA
CDR3nt: TGTGCCAGCAGTTATCTCGGACAAGAAGCTTTCTTT
CDR3aa: CASSYLGQEAFF

j_gene: TRBJ1-1
v_gene: TRBV25-1
abundance: NA
d_gene: NA
CDR3nt: TGTGCCAGCAGTGAGCTCCTTGATAACACTGAAGCTTCCTTT
CDR3aa: CASSELLDNTEASF

j_gene: TRBJ2-7
v_gene: TRBV7-9
abundance: NA
d_gene: NA
CDR3nt: TGTGCCAGCAGCTTTTCCCTGCAACCCTACGAGCAGTACTTC
CDR3aa: CASSFSLQPYEQYF

j_gene: TRBJ1-1
v_gene: TRBV27
abundance: few
d_gene: NA
CDR3nt: TGTGCCAGCAGTTTCTCAGAGGGGACTGAAGCTTTCTTT
CDR3aa: CASSFSEGTEAFF

j_gene: TRBJ2-7
v_gene: TRBV5-4
abundance: NA
d_gene: NA
CDR3nt: TGTGCCAGCAGCTTGGGGGCGGGGGCTGGCTCCTACGAGCAGTACTTC
CDR3aa: CASSLGAGAGSYEQYF

j_gene: TRBJ2-3
v_gene: TRBV28
abundance: NA
d_gene: NA
CDR3nt: TGTGCCAGCAGTTTAACGGGGGTCGGAGATACGCAGTATTTT
CDR3aa: CASSLTGVGDTQYF

j_gene: TRBJ2-7
v_gene: TRBV7-9
abundance: NA
d_gene: NA
CDR3nt: TGTGCCAGCAGCTCGAAAAGGACACCTCCCTACGAGCAGTACTTC
CDR3aa: CASSSKRTPPYEQYF

j_gene: TRBJ2-5
v_gene: TRBV15
abundance: few
d_gene: NA
CDR3nt: TGTGCCACCAGAGATGGGAATACGGAGACCCAGTACTTC
CDR3aa: CATRDGNTETQYF

j_gene: TRBJ2-5
v_gene: TRBV21-1
abundance: NA
d_gene: NA
CDR3nt: TGTGCCAGCAGCAAAGGTGAGGGAGAGACCCAGTACTTC
CDR3aa: CASSKGEGETQYF

j_gene: TRBJ2-5
v_gene: TRBV29-1
abundance: few
d_gene: NA
CDR3nt: TGCAGCGTTGAGGCCCGGCTTAAAGAGACCCAGTACTTC
CDR3aa: CSVEARLKETQYF

j_gene: TRBJ1-1
v_gene: TRBV9
abundance: few
d_gene: NA
CDR3nt: TGTGCCAGCAGCGTAGATGTTACACTCCCTATCACTGAAGCTTTCTTT
CDR3aa: CASSVDVTLPITEAFF

j_gene: TRBJ2-1
v_gene: TRBV9
abundance: NA
d_gene: NA
CDR3nt: TGTGCCAGCAGCGTAGAGGGGACGTCGGCATACAATGAGCAGTTCTTC
CDR3aa: CASSVEGTSAYNEQFF

j_gene: TRBJ1-6
v_gene: TRBV19
abundance: NA
d_gene: NA
CDR3nt: TGTGCCAGTAGTATTGAGTGGGGAGGAGGTAATTCACCCCTCCACTTT
CDR3aa: CASSIEWGGGNSPLHF

j_gene: TRBJ1-2
v_gene: TRBV27
abundance: NA
d_gene: TRBD1
CDR3nt: TGTGCCAGCAGTTTACAGGGGGCGTCGTTCAGCTACACCTTC
CDR3aa: CASSLQGASFSYTF

j_gene: TRBJ2-1
v_gene: TRBV20-1
abundance: NA
d_gene: TRBD1
CDR3nt: TGCAGTGCTAGACCCCTTCAGGACGGGACAGGGCCCTACAATGAGCAGTTCTTC
CDR3aa: CSARPLQDGTGPYNEQFF

j_gene: TRBJ1-2
v_gene: TRBV3-1
abundance: few
d_gene: NA
CDR3nt: TGTGCCAGCAGCCAAGATCAGGGTGTGTCCTCTAACTATGGCTACACCTTC
CDR3aa: CASSQDQGVSSNYGYTF

j_gene: TRBJ2-5
v_gene: TRBV7-8
abundance: NA
d_gene: NA
CDR3nt: TGTGCCAGCAGCCCCCCCTATCAGGCCCAAGAGACCCAGTACTTC
CDR3aa: CASSPPYQAQETQYF

j_gene: TRBJ2-5
v_gene: TRBV12-3/TRBV12-4
abundance: few
d_gene: NA
CDR3nt: TGTGCCAGCAGACCTGGTCTAGGTTCGGAGACCCAGTACTTC
CDR3aa: CASRPGLGSETQYF

j_gene: TRBJ2-7
v_gene: TRBV15
abundance: NA
d_gene: TRBD1
CDR3nt: TGTGCCACCAGCAAGACAGGGATCTCCTACGAGCAGTACTTC
CDR3aa: CATSKTGISYEQYF

j_gene: TRBJ1-4
v_gene: TRBV6-6
abundance: NA
d_gene: NA
CDR3nt: TGTGCCAGCAGCCCGACTGGGAGGGAACTGTTTTTT
CDR3aa: CASSPTGRELFF

j_gene: TRBJ2-5
v_gene: TRBV5-4
abundance: many
d_gene: NA
CDR3nt: TGTGCCAGCAGCTCCCACCAAGAGACCCAGTACTTC
CDR3aa: CASSSHQETQYF

j_gene: TRBJ2-7
v_gene: TRBV4-1
abundance: NA
d_gene: TRBD1
CDR3nt: TGCGCCAGCAGCGCCCGGACAGGGGTGAACGAGCAGTACTTC
CDR3aa: CASSARTGVNEQYF

j_gene: TRBJ1-2
v_gene: TRBV12-3/TRBV12-4
abundance: few
d_gene: NA
CDR3nt: TGTGCCAGCAGATCCCAGGGCGGTAGAGGCTACACCTTC
CDR3aa: CASRSQGGRGYTF

j_gene: TRBJ2-3
v_gene: TRBV6-1
abundance: once
d_gene: NA
CDR3nt: TGTGCCAGCAGTGGAGAATCCTTCACAGATACGCAGTATTTT
CDR3aa: CASSGESFTDTQYF

j_gene: TRBJ1-2
v_gene: TRBV7-9
abundance: few
d_gene: NA
CDR3nt: TGTGCCAGCAGCTTAGCGCGGGGCAGCGAAGACTATGGCTACACCTTC
CDR3aa: CASSLARGSEDYGYTF

j_gene: TRBJ2-5
v_gene: TRBV12-3/TRBV12-4
abundance: NA
d_gene: TRBD2
CDR3nt: TGTGCCAGCGGATCTTGGCTAGCGGGAGTGGGGATATGGGAGACCCAGTACTTC
CDR3aa: CASGSWLAGVGIWETQYF

j_gene: TRBJ2-1
v_gene: TRBV12-3/TRBV12-4
abundance: once
d_gene: NA
CDR3nt: TGTGCCAGCAGTTTTCCTGGGGAGGTACATGAGCAGTTCTTC
CDR3aa: CASSFPGEVHEQFF